This T cell receptor (beta chain) was sequenced in a study of T cell clones after liver transplantation. Background on the study: TCRbeta sequencing after a pre-transplant mixed lymphocyte reaction identified graft-donor-reactive clones, later tracked in post-transplant blood.

As for this clone: Its antigen is not known.

Looked up from germline, CDR1 is SNHLY and CDR2 is FYNNEI. V dropped 5 bases and J dropped 3; count of bases not matched to a gene: 10. CDR3 size: 16 residues. Sorting of unstimulated PBMCs yielded separate CD3+CD4+ and CD3+CD8+ fractions. Study outcomes and limitations: Donor-reactive sequences fell more than third party-reactive ones, suggesting partial deletion.

Using immunoSEQ multiplex PCR, the repertoire was profiled, and TCRdb retains in-frame clones only, with some absent. The sample holds about 120,000 clones; over 75% are singletons and the top ten take 0.65% to 0.95%. The TCR sequence derives from a human patient who received a liver transplant. Some T cells may have come from the graft donor. V gene TRBV2 combines with J gene TRBJ2-5; 9 nucleotides align to TRBD1. The specimen was CD4+ T cells from blood, collected 12 months after liver transplant. The CDR3 loop reads CASSFVRDRVKETQYF. The CDR3 nucleotides read TGTGCCAGCAGTTTTGTTCGGGACAGGGTAAAAGAGACCCAGTACTTC.